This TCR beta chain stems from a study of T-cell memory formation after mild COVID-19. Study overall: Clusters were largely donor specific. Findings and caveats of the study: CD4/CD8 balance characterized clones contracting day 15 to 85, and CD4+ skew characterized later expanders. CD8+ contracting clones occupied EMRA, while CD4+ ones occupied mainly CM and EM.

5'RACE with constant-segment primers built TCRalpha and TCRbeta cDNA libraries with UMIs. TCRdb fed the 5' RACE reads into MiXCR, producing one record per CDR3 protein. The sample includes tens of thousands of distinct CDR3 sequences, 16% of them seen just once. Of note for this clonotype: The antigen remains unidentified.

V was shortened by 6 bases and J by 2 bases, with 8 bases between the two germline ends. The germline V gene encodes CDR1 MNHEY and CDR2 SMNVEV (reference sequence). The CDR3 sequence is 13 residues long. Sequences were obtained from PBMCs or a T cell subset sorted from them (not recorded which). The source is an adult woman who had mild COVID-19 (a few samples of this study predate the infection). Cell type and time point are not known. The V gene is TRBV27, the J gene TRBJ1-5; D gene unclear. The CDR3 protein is CASSPFGNQPQHF. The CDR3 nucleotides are TGTGCCAGCAGCCCGTTTGGCAATCAGCCCCAGCATTTT.